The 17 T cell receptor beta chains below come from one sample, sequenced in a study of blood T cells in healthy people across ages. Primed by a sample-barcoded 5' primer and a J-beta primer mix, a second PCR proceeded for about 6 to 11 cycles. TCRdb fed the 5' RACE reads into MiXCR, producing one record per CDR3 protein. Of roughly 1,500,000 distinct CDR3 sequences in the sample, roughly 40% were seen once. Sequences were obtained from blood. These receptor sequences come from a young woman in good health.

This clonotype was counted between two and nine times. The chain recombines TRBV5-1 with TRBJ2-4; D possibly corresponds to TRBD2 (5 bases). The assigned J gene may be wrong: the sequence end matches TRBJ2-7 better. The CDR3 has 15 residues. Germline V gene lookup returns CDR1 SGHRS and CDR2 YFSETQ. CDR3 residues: CASSSSNGGSYEQYF. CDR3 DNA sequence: TGCGCCAGCAGCTCCTCGAATGGCGGGTCCTACGAGCAGTACTTC.

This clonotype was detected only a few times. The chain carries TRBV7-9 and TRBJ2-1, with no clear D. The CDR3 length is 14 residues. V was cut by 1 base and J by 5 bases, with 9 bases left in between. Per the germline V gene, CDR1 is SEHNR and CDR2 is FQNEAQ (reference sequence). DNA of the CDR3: TGTGCCAGCAGCTTAGATAGAACCCACAATGAGCAGTTCTTC. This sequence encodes CASSLDRTHNEQFF.

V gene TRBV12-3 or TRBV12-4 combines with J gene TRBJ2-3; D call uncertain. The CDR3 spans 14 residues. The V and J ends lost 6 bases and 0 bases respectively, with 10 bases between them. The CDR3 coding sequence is TGTGCCAGCAGACTGCTAGACAGCACAGATACGCAGTATTTT. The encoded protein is CASRLLDSTDTQYF.

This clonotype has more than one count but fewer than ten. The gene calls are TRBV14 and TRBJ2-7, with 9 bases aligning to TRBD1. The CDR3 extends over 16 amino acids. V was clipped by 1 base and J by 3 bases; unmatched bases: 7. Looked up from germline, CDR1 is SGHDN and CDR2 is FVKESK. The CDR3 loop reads CASSQGFGTGIYEQYF. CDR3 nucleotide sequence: TGTGCCAGCAGCCAAGGCTTCGGGACAGGGATCTACGAGCAGTACTTC.

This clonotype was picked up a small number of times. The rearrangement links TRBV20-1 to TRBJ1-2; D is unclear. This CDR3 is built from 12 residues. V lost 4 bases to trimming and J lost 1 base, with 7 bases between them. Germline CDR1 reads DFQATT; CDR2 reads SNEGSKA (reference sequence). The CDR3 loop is CSAMTDNYGYTF. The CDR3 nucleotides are TGCAGTGCTATGACGGATAACTATGGCTACACCTTC.

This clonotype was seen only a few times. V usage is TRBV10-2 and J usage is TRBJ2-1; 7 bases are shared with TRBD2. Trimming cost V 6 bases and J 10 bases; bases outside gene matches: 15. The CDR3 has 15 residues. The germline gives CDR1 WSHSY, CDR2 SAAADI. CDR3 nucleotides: TGCGCCAGCAGCCGAAGCCTTCGACTAGCCGGCGAGCAGTTCTTC. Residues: CASSRSLRLAGEQFF.

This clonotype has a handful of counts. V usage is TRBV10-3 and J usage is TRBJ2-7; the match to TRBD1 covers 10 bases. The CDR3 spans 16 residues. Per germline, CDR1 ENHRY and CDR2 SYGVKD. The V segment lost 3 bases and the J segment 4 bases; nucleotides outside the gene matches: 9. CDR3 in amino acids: CAISEPGQGTEYEQYF. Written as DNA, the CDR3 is TGTGCCATCAGTGAACCGGGACAGGGGACGGAGTACGAGCAGTACTTC.

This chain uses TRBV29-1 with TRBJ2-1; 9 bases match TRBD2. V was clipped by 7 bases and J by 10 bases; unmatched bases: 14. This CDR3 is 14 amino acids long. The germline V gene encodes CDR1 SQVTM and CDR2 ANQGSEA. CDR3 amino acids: CSGKMGLAGPEQFF. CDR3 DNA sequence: TGCAGCGGCAAGATGGGGCTAGCGGGACCAGAGCAGTTCTTC.

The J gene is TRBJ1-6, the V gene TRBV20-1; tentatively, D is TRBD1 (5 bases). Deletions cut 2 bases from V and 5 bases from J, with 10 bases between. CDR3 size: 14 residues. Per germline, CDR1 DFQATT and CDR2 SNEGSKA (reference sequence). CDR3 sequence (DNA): TGCAGTGCTAGACCGGTGGGGGATAATTCACCCCTCCACTTT. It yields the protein CSARPVGDNSPLHF.

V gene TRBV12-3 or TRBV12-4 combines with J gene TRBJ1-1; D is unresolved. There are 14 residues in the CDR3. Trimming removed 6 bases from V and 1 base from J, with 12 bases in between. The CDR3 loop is CASRGSIANTEAFF. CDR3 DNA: TGTGCCAGCAGGGGTTCCATCGCGAACACTGAAGCTTTCTTT.

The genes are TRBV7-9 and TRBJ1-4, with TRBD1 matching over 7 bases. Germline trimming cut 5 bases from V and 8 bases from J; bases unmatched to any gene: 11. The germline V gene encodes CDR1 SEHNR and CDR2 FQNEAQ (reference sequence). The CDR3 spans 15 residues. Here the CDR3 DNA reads TGTGCCAGCAGCGATCAACAGGGGTTGGGGGAAAAACTGTTTTTT. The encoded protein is CASSDQQGLGEKLFF.

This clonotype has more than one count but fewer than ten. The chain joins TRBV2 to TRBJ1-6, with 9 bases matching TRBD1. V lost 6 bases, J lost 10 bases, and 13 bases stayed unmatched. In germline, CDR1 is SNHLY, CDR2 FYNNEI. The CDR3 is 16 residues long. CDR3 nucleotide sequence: TGTGCCAGCAGGGCGGGACAGGGCCTAGCTCGGTCACCCCTCCACTTT. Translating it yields CASRAGQGLARSPLHF. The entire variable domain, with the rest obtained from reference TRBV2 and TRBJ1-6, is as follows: EPEVTQTPSHQVTQMGQEVILRCVPISNHLYFYWYRQILGQKVEFLVSFYNNEISEKSEIFDDQFSVERPDGSNFTLKIRSTKLEDSAMYFCASRAGQGLARSPLHFGNGTRLTVT.

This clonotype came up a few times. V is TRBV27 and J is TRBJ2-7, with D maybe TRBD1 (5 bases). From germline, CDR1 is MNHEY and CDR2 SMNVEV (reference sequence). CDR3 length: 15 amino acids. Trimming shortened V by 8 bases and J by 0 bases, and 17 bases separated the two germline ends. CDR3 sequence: CASQGAELSSYEQYF. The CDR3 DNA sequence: TGTGCCAGCCAAGGGGCGGAACTAAGCTCCTACGAGCAGTACTTC.

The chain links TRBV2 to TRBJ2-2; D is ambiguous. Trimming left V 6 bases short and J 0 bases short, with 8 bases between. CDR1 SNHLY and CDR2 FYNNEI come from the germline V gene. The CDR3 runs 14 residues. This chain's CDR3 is CASSATPNTGELFF. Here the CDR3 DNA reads TGTGCCAGCAGCGCCACTCCGAACACCGGGGAGCTGTTTTTT.

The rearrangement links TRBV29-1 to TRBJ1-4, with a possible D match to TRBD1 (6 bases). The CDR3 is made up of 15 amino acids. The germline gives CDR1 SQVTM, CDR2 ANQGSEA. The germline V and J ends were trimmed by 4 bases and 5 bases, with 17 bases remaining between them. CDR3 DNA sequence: TGCAGCGTTGCCACCCAGGGGCAGCCCAATGAAAAACTGTTTTTT. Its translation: CSVATQGQPNEKLFF.

The CDR3 here is CASSLAPAGGASGIVETQYF. CDR3 DNA: TGTGCCAGCAGCTTAGCCCCTGCGGGGGGGGCTAGCGGGATAGTAGAGACCCAGTACTTC. V and J are TRBV11-2 and TRBJ2-4, with 9 bases that match TRBD2. The end of the DNA fits TRBJ2-5 better, so the J call may be wrong. This CDR3 has 20 residues. Germline V gives CDR1 SGHAT, CDR2 FQNNGV.

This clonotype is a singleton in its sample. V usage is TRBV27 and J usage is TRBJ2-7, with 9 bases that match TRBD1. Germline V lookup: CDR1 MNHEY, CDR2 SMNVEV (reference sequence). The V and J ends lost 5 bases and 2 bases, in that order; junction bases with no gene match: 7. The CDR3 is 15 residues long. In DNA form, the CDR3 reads TGTGCCAGCAGTCCGGACAGGGGTTTCACCTACGAGCAGTACTTC. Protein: CASSPDRGFTYEQYF.